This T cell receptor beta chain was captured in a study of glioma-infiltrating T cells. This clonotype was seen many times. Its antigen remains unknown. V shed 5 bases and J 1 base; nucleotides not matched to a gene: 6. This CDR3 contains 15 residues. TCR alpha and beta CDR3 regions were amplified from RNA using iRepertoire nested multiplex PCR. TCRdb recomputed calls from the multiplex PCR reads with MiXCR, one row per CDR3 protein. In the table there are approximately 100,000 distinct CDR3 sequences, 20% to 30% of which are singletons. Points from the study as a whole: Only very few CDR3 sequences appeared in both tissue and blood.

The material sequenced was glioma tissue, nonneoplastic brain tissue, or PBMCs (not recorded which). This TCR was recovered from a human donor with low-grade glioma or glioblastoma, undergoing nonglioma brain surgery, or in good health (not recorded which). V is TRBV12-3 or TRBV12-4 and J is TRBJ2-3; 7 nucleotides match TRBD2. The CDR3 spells CASSMTSLGTDTQYF. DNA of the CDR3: TGTGCCAGCAGTATGACTAGCTTGGGCACAGATACGCAGTATTTT.